This TCR beta chain is drawn from a study of CD8 T cells in Susac syndrome. It was with random hexamers that 0.5 to 1 ug RNA was reverse transcribed. In TCRdb, the immunoSEQ multiplex PCR reads were re-called with MiXCR into one record per CDR3 protein. This table has about 160,000 distinct CDR3 sequences, less than 95% appearing once. CDR3 size: 10 residues. Germline V gives CDR1 SGHAT, CDR2 FQDESV (reference sequence). Trimming cost V 7 bases and J 7 bases, with 8 bases left between them. The J gene is TRBJ2-7, the V gene TRBV11-1, with a tentative D call TRBD2 (5 bases). The TCR was taken from a human donor with multiple sclerosis. Specimen: CD4+ T cells from PBMCs. CDR3 DNA sequence: TGTGCCAGCAATGGGAGAGAGCAGTACTTC. Translation gives CASNGREQYF.